This T cell receptor (beta chain) was sequenced during a study of sequential checkpoint blockade in melanoma. V dropped 2 bases and J dropped 3 bases, with 11 bases sitting between them. This CDR3 has 14 residues. Germline-derived CDR1 and CDR2 are MDHEN and SYDVKM. Treatment meaning: randomized to nivolumab then ipilimumab (arm A) or the reverse (arm B). Patients had received no earlier DNA-damaging chemotherapy. PBMC sorting kept live CD3+CD8+ cells without CD19 or CD56. Measured with immunoSEQ multiplex PCR; TCRdb has only the in-frame clones, and not every one. Among 9,500 to 15,000 clones, 82% were seen once, and the ten largest hold approximately 7.8%.

The rearrangement joins TRBV28 to TRBJ2-7; D is perhaps TRBD2 (5 bases). The clonotype comes from a human donor with melanoma. Source: CD8+ T cells sorted from blood (inferred from file names), taken from a patient given nivolumab and ipilimumab in sequence. Here the CDR3 DNA reads TGTGCCAGCAGTTTAATGAGAGGGTACTACGAGCAGTACTTC. This sequence encodes CASSLMRGYYEQYF.